Shown below are 22 T cell receptor beta chains from a single sample sequenced in a study of CXCR3-negative and CXCR3-positive naive CD8 T cells. Researchers prepared the TRB cDNA libraries using 5' RACE with UMI labels. TCRdb reanalyzed the 5' RACE reads and collapses them to one entry per CDR3 protein, without DNA. This sample's table has 50,000 to 65,000 distinct CDR3 sequences. Material for sequencing was naive CXCR3- CD8+ T cells from blood. Specified subset: CD45RO-CCR7+CD27+CD95- naive CD8+ T cells lacking CXCR3 (TNR3-). These receptors came from a human donor in good health. Some clones in this sample may be carry-over from other donors' samples.

The chain joins TRBV14 to TRBJ2-2; TCRdb gives TRBD1 as the D gene, but with no DNA this cannot be confirmed. This CDR3 has 16 residues. The germline gives CDR1 SGHDN, CDR2 FVKESK. CDR3 amino acids: CASSQIGGGNTGELFF.

The rearrangement links TRBV20-1 to TRBJ2-7. The CDR3 sequence is 13 residues long. Germline CDR1 is DFQATT and CDR2 is SNEGSKA (reference sequence). The CDR3 loop is CSASTVDSYEQYF.

This sequence joins TRBV7-9 and TRBJ1-2; TCRdb picks TRBD1, but there is no DNA to check that call. The CDR3 runs 13 residues. The germline V gene encodes CDR1 SEHNR and CDR2 FQNEAQ (reference sequence). CDR3 region: CASSLSGTPGYTF. Combining the CDR3 with reference TRBV7-9 and TRBJ1-2 gives the whole variable domain DTGVSQNPRHKITKRGQNVTFRCDPISEHNRLYWYRQTLGQGPEFLTYFQNEAQLEKSRLLSDRFSAERPKGSFSTLEIQRTEQGDSAMYLCASSLSGTPGYTFGSGTRLTVV.

This chain uses TRBV7-9 with TRBJ2-7. This CDR3 has 12 residues. Germline V gives CDR1 SEHNR, CDR2 FQNEAQ (reference sequence). The chain's CDR3 is CASSSIKSEQYF.

This rearrangement joins TRBV4-1 to TRBJ2-1; TCRdb proposes TRBD1, but this gene call is untestable without DNA. Germline CDR1 reads MGHRA; CDR2 reads YSYEKL. The CDR3 spans 17 residues. The CDR3 loop reads CASREWGALASDNEQFF.

This chain joins TRBV7-6 and TRBJ2-7; TCRdb gives TRBD1 as the D gene, but with no DNA this cannot be confirmed. The CDR3 consists of 15 residues. The germline V gene has CDR1 SGHVS and CDR2 FNYEAQ. The CDR3: CASSLEGTGFYEQYF.

V is TRBV7-9 and J is TRBJ2-5. Germline values: CDR1 SEHNR, CDR2 FQNEAQ (reference sequence). The CDR3 runs 16 residues. CDR3 residues: CASSLLIYGTKETQYF. Looking up the rest from reference TRBV7-9 and TRBJ2-5 gives the full variable domain: DTGVSQNPRHKITKRGQNVTFRCDPISEHNRLYWYRQTLGQGPEFLTYFQNEAQLEKSRLLSDRFSAERPKGSFSTLEIQRTEQGDSAMYLCASSLLIYGTKETQYFGPGTRLLVL.

The CDR3 loop is CASSLGPGLNNQPQHF. The V and J genes are TRBV7-9 and TRBJ1-5; TCRdb's D call of TRBD1 is untestable without DNA. This CDR3 has 16 amino acids. Germline CDR1 is SEHNR and CDR2 is FQNEAQ (reference sequence). The full variable domain, its missing parts supplied by reference TRBV7-9 and TRBJ1-5, is DTGVSQNPRHKITKRGQNVTFRCDPISEHNRLYWYRQTLGQGPEFLTYFQNEAQLEKSRLLSDRFSAERPKGSFSTLEIQRTEQGDSAMYLCASSLGPGLNNQPQHFGDGTRLSIL.

This chain links TRBV12-3 or TRBV12-4 with TRBJ2-5. This CDR3 region has 14 residues. This chain's CDR3 is CASSTSGAKETQYF.

The gene calls are TRBV12-3 or TRBV12-4 and TRBJ2-5. CDR3 length: 13 residues. This CDR3 reads CASSRVGQETQYF.

The chain's CDR3 is CSVDRTGAMNTEAFF. The J gene is TRBJ1-1, the V gene TRBV29-1; no DNA is available, so the TRBD1 call from TCRdb remains unchecked. CDR3 length: 15 amino acids. CDR1 SQVTM and CDR2 ANQGSEA come from the germline V gene.

This rearrangement joins TRBV11-3 to TRBJ2-3; no DNA is available, so the TRBD1 call from TCRdb remains unchecked. There are 13 residues in the CDR3. Germline assignment: CDR1 SGHNT and CDR2 YENEEA. CDR3 sequence: CASSSTGVDTQYF. Using reference TRBV11-3 and TRBJ2-3 for the parts outside the CDR3, the full variable domain is EAGVVQSPRYKIIEKKQPVAFWCNPISGHNTLYWYLQNLGQGPELLIRYENEEAVDDSQLPKDRFSAERLKGVDSTLKIQPAELGDSAVYLCASSSTGVDTQYFGPGTRLTVL.

The chain carries TRBV20-1 and TRBJ2-1; there is no DNA to check the TCRdb D call of TRBD2. The CDR3 is 11 amino acids. Per germline, CDR1 DFQATT and CDR2 SNEGSKA (reference sequence). CDR3 residues: CSALQTGEQFF.

The chain carries TRBV11-2 and TRBJ2-7; TCRdb selects TRBD2, and the lack of DNA leaves this call unchecked. The V gene's germline CDR1 is SGHAT and CDR2 FQNNGV. The CDR3 loop spans 15 amino acids. The CDR3 here is CASSLGLAGGFEQYF.

This chain joins TRBV9 and TRBJ2-1; TCRdb outputs TRBD2, but without DNA this stays unchecked. Germline V gene sequence: CDR1 SGDLS, CDR2 YYNGEE. CDR3 length: 17 residues. This CDR3 is CASSLRLAGDGVDEQFF.

The V call is TRBV27, the J call TRBJ2-1; TCRdb reports TRBD2, a call that lacks DNA to check it against. CDR1 is MNHEY, CDR2 SMNVEV, per germline (reference sequence). The length of the CDR3 is 14 residues. The CDR3 spells CASWGTLSYNEQFF.

J is TRBJ2-1 and V is TRBV9; TCRdb indicates TRBD1, and absent DNA this call remains unverified. The CDR3 consists of 16 residues. The germline V gene has CDR1 SGDLS and CDR2 YYNGEE. Here the CDR3 reads CASSVGDRPGTNEQFF.

The genes are TRBV7-2 and TRBJ2-2; TCRdb designates TRBD1, a call that cannot be tested without DNA. The germline gives CDR1 SGHTA, CDR2 FQGNSA. The CDR3 is made up of 17 amino acids. The CDR3 region is CASSSSPGHLNTGELFF.

The genes are TRBV12-3 or TRBV12-4 and TRBJ2-1; TCRdb outputs TRBD2, but without DNA this stays unchecked. CDR3 length: 13 amino acids. The CDR3 sequence is CASVGLAHNEQFF.

This sequence joins TRBV12-3 or TRBV12-4 and TRBJ2-2. This CDR3 comprises 11 residues. This chain's CDR3 is CANDVTGELFF.

The V and J genes are TRBV7-9 and TRBJ2-7; the D call from TCRdb, TRBD1, cannot be confirmed without DNA. Germline V lookup: CDR1 SEHNR, CDR2 FQNEAQ (reference sequence). The CDR3 loop spans 13 amino acids. The CDR3 is CASSPRENYEQYF.

The rearrangement uses TRBV12-3 or TRBV12-4 and TRBJ1-2. The length of the CDR3 is 11 residues. The CDR3: CASSTAYGYTF.